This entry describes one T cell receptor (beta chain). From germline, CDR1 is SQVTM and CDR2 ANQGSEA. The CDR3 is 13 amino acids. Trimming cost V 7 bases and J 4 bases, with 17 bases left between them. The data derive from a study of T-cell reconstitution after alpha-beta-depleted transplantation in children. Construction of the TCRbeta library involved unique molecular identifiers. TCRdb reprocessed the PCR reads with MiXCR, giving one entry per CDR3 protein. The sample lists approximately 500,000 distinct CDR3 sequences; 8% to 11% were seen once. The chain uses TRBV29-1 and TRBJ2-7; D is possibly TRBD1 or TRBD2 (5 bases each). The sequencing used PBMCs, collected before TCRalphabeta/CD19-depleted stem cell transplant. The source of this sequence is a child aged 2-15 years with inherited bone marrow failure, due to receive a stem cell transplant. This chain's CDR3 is CSALQGVEYEQYF. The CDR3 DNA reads TGCAGCGCCCTTCAGGGAGTCGAGTACGAGCAGTACTTC.